The text below deals with one TCR beta chain. The V gene lost 3 bases and the J gene lost 9 bases, with 13 bases spanning the gap. The CDR3 runs 13 residues. Germline values: CDR1 MNHEY, CDR2 SVGAGI. The data were taken from a study of blood T cell repertoires in COVID-19. Study summary: The samples span acute and convalescent COVID-19 from the United States, Italy and Spain. PBMCs, B-cell-depleted T cells, or T cells were the source of the cDNA or gDNA that made up the material.

In the authors' workflow: Reference gene primer amplification yielded estimated nucleated cell counts. Sequenced by immunoSEQ multiplex PCR; TCRdb stores in-frame clones only, minus some. From that table come the V and J calls and clone size; the DNA was used to work out D and trimming. The table has about 270,000 clones, around nine tenths seen once. The TCR sequence derives from a man aged 40-50 years with active or convalescent COVID-19. The rearrangement uses TRBV6-5 and TRBJ2-3; D call uncertain. The sequenced sample was peripheral blood. The CDR3 protein is CASSYNPLETQYF. The CDR3 DNA sequence: TGTGCCAGCAGTTATAATCCCTTAGAAACGCAGTATTTT.